The 12 T cell receptor beta chains listed next were all sequenced from one sample in a study of naive and memory T cell subsets. Both TRBC1 and TRBC2 were covered by a beta constant-region primer of two equimolar oligonucleotides. Four rounds of PCR amplified the ligated cDNA using nested alpha and beta constant-region primers plus SP2. TCRdb redid the calling of the UMI-ligation and nested PCR reads with MiXCR, one entry per CDR3 protein. Here the sample spans roughly 24,000 distinct CDR3 sequences, 7% to 9% being singletons. Specimen: central memory CD8+ T cells from blood. Every receptor here comes from a human donor in good health.

This clonotype was recorded many times. The chain links TRBV27 to TRBJ2-7; 7 nucleotides agree with TRBD2. The CDR3 has 16 residues. CDR1 is MNHEY and CDR2 is SMNVEV in the germline V gene (reference sequence). V gave up 1 base and J gave up 2 bases; unmatched junction bases: 8. CDR3 in DNA: TGTGCCAGCAGTTTATTATCTGGGCTAGCGGCCTACGAGCAGTACTTC. As protein: CASSLLSGLAAYEQYF.

This clonotype was counted only a few times. The genes are TRBV28 and TRBJ1-2; TRBD1 might be the D (5 bases). CDR3 length equals 16 residues. The ends were cut back, 5 bases at V and 2 bases at J, with 18 bases in the middle. CDR1 is MDHEN and CDR2 is SYDVKM in the germline V gene. DNA for the CDR3: TGTGCCAGCAGTCACTCCAGGGTCGGAAGGAACTATGGCTACACCTTC. This translates into CASSHSRVGRNYGYTF.

This clonotype is classed as large. The rearrangement joins TRBV4-3 to TRBJ2-1; TRBD2 might be the D (5 bases). Germline CDR1 and CDR2: LGHNA and YSLEER. V was cut by 5 bases and J by 4 bases, with 18 bases left in between. This CDR3 region has 16 residues. CDR3 loop: CASSSRLSEGYNEQFF. CDR3 coding DNA: TGCGCCAGCAGCTCCCGTCTAAGCGAGGGTTACAATGAGCAGTTCTTC.

The chain combines TRBV18 with TRBJ2-5; D unresolved. Between the trimmed V and J ends, which lost 2 bases and 4 bases, there was a span of 8 bases. This CDR3 region has 13 residues. Germline V lookup: CDR1 KGHSH, CDR2 LQKENI. Written as DNA, the CDR3 is TGTGCCAGCTCACCAATCTTAGGAGAGACCCAGTACTTC. Translating it yields CASSPILGETQYF.

This clonotype was seen more than once but under ten times. V is TRBV4-1 and J is TRBJ1-2, with D possibly being TRBD1 (5 bases). V was shortened by 3 bases and J by 13 bases, with 21 bases between the two germline ends. Looked up from germline, CDR1 is MGHRA and CDR2 is YSYEKL. CDR3 length: 14 residues. The CDR3 reads CASSHQRTKTDRTF. The CDR3 region has the DNA TGCGCCAGCAGCCACCAGCGGACAAAGACGGATCGCACCTTC.

The V gene is TRBV20-1, the J gene TRBJ1-1; TRBD1 might be the D (5 bases). Trimming removed 0 bases from V and 0 bases from J, with 14 bases in between. This CDR3 contains 16 residues. Germline values: CDR1 DFQATT, CDR2 SNEGSKA (reference sequence). CDR3 DNA sequence: TGCAGTGCTAGAGATCTTCGAGAGGGGATGAACACTGAAGCTTTCTTT. It translates to CSARDLREGMNTEAFF.

V gene TRBV7-9 combines with J gene TRBJ2-7; TRBD1 might be the D (5 bases). This CDR3 contains 12 residues. Trimming left V 5 bases short and J 4 bases short, with 9 bases between. Germline assignment: CDR1 SEHNR and CDR2 FQNEAQ (reference sequence). CDR3 in amino acids: CASSPRDYEQYF. CDR3 coding DNA: TGTGCCAGCAGCCCCAGGGATTACGAGCAGTACTTC.

The V call is TRBV4-2, the J call TRBJ2-7; 8 bases match TRBD1. The trim removed 3 bases at V and 1 base at J, leaving 5 bases unmatched. There are 15 residues in the CDR3. Germline V gene sequence: CDR1 LGHNA, CDR2 YNFKEQ. DNA for the CDR3: TGTGCCAGCAGCCACCCGGGACAGGAGTCCTACGAGCAGTACTTC. Protein sequence: CASSHPGQESYEQYF.

The chain carries TRBV4-1 and TRBJ2-7; D perhaps matches TRBD2 (7 bases). CDR1 and CDR2 from the germline V gene are MGHRA and YSYEKL. V was trimmed by 1 base and J by 2 bases, leaving 12 bases between them. The CDR3 has 15 residues. This CDR3 is CASSQGEGEAYEQYF. The CDR3 region has the DNA TGCGCCAGCAGCCAAGGGGAGGGGGAAGCCTACGAGCAGTACTTC.

The CDR3: CSARGGRENNEQFF. DNA for the CDR3: TGCAGTGCTAGAGGTGGAAGGGAGAACAATGAGCAGTTCTTC. V is TRBV20-1 and J is TRBJ2-1; maybe TRBD2 (5 bases). The CDR3 has 14 residues. With 1 base removed from V and 5 bases from J, the gap between germline ends came to 12 bases. Germline CDR1 is DFQATT and CDR2 is SNEGSKA (reference sequence).

The rearrangement joins TRBV12-3 or TRBV12-4 to TRBJ2-7; D is unclear. The CDR3 totals 11 residues. The V end was cut by 1 base, the J end by 6 bases, with 4 bases between. The CDR3 sequence: CASSLGTEQYF. In DNA, the CDR3 is TGTGCCAGCAGTTTAGGGACCGAGCAGTACTTC.

The chain is built from TRBV5-4 and TRBJ1-1, with D unclear. The germline CDR1 and CDR2 sequences are SGHNT and YYREEE (reference sequence). Trimming took off 1 base at V and 1 base at J, with 11 bases between the two ends. The CDR3 consists of 15 residues. The CDR3 coding sequence is TGTGCCAGCAGCTTGTATGGGCGGTCGAACACTGAAGCTTTCTTT. Translated, it gives CASSLYGRSNTEAFF.